These T cell receptor beta chains were read from a single sample in a study of regulatory T cells in long-lasting Graves disease. MiXCR, applied by TCRdb to the multiplex PCR reads, yields one record per CDR3 protein. The table shows 400,000 to 500,000 distinct CDR3 sequences, with roughly 15% occurring only once. These data were also reused for a study on T cells in Graves' hyperthyroidism and ophthalmopathy.

The source was peripheral blood mononuclear cells (PBMCs), collected at new diagnosis, from a patient treated with antithyroid drugs. These receptors were collected from a woman aged 25 to 39 with Graves disease. Each CDR3 is given with its conserved first and last residue. A D gene is named only where the DNA matches it firmly. Clone size is shown for a subset of rows, as once, few, many or a class of expanded clone.

abundance,d_gene,v_gene,j_gene,CDR3aa,CDR3nt
many,NA,TRBV4-2,TRBJ2-1,CASSQEVANEQFF,TGTGCCAGCAGCCAAGAGGTGGCCAATGAGCAGTTCTTC
many,TRBD1,TRBV11-2,TRBJ1-2,CASSSPTGAHGYTF,TGTGCCAGCAGCTCCCCTACAGGGGCCCATGGCTACACCTTC
few,TRBD2,TRBV28,TRBJ2-5,CASRAGSGSVETQYF,TGTGCCAGCAGAGCGGGTAGCGGGAGTGTTGAGACCCAGTACTTC
many,TRBD1,TRBV9,TRBJ2-7,CASSVGTGKDEQYF,TGTGCCAGCAGCGTAGGGACAGGGAAGGACGAGCAGTACTTC
NA,NA,TRBV29-1,TRBJ1-2,CSVEAPGFSGYTF,TGCAGCGTTGAGGCCCCAGGGTTTAGTGGCTACACCTTC
few,NA,TRBV29-1,TRBJ2-1,CSGFGKGSTGNEQFF,TGCAGCGGATTCGGCAAAGGCAGTACGGGCAATGAGCAGTTCTTC
NA,NA,TRBV5-5,TRBJ2-5,CASSFPGTEETQYF,TGTGCCAGCAGCTTCCCTGGGACGGAAGAGACCCAGTACTTC
many,TRBD2,TRBV19,TRBJ2-7,CASSPTSGRPIEQYF,TGTGCCAGTAGTCCTACTAGCGGGAGGCCCATCGAGCAGTACTTC
few,TRBD2,TRBV7-2,TRBJ2-1,CASSRGGAGYNEQFF,TGTGCCAGCAGCCGGGGGGGGGCAGGATACAATGAGCAGTTCTTC
many,NA,TRBV19,TRBJ1-5,CASSSGKTGQPQHF,TGTGCCAGTAGTTCCGGGAAAACGGGTCAGCCCCAGCATTTT
NA,TRBD1,TRBV19,TRBJ1-4,CASSGQGGATVEKLFF,TGTGCCAGTAGCGGACAGGGGGGGGCGACCGTTGAAAAACTGTTTTTT
NA,NA,TRBV5-1,TRBJ1-1,CASSLGGMMTEAFF,TGCGCCAGCAGCTTGGGGGGGATGATGACTGAAGCTTTCTTT
many,NA,TRBV6-1,TRBJ2-5,CASSEAARVVETQYF,TGTGCCAGCAGTGAAGCGGCCAGGGTGGTAGAGACCCAGTACTTC
many,NA,TRBV28,TRBJ2-7,CASSLGNREEEQYF,TGTGCCAGCAGTTTAGGTAACCGAGAGGAGGAGCAGTACTTC
many,NA,TRBV3-1,TRBJ2-3,CASSSVGGRFTDTQYF,TGTGCCAGCAGCTCGGTAGGGGGGAGATTCACAGATACGCAGTATTTT
many,TRBD2,TRBV20-1,TRBJ2-1,CSASQSREGGLYNEQFF,TGCAGTGCTAGCCAATCTAGGGAGGGAGGGTTATACAATGAGCAGTTCTTC
NA,TRBD2,TRBV4-3,TRBJ2-3,CASSQYPSGRDADTQYF,TGCGCCAGCAGCCAATACCCTAGCGGGAGGGACGCAGATACGCAGTATTTT
medium-sized,TRBD1,TRBV5-5,TRBJ1-1,CASSPWTGSMNTEAFF,TGCGCCAGCAGCCCTTGGACAGGAAGCATGAACACTGAAGCTTTCTTT
many,NA,TRBV7-9,TRBJ2-2,CASTLGLTGELFF,TGTGCCAGCACCCTCGGACTGACCGGGGAGCTGTTTTTT
many,NA,TRBV27,TRBJ2-3,CASSYKSSTDTQYF,TGTGCCAGCAGTTACAAATCTAGCACAGATACGCAGTATTTT
NA,NA,TRBV9,TRBJ1-2,CASSVAGEGWHGYTF,TGTGCCAGCAGCGTAGCTGGGGAGGGTTGGCATGGCTACACCTTC
many,NA,TRBV20-1,TRBJ1-3,CSARVGVRGEGSGNTIYF,TGCAGTGCTAGAGTGGGGGTAAGGGGTGAAGGATCTGGAAACACCATATATTTT
many,NA,TRBV6-2/TRBV6-3,TRBJ2-7,CASSYDAEGFAGLEQYF,TGTGCCAGCAGTTACGACGCCGAGGGGTTTGCGGGTCTCGAGCAGTACTTC
NA,NA,TRBV12-3/TRBV12-4,TRBJ2-3,CASSLIRGKSWRGTDTQYF,TGTGCCAGCAGTCTAATCCGGGGAAAAAGCTGGCGGGGCACAGATACGCAGTATTTT
NA,NA,TRBV4-1,TRBJ1-1,CASSLGRAGANTEAFF,TGCGCCAGCAGCCTGGGGAGAGCAGGGGCGAACACTGAAGCTTTCTTT
many,NA,TRBV7-9,TRBJ1-2,CASSLDVGYGYTF,TGTGCCAGCAGCTTAGACGTAGGGTATGGCTACACCTTC
many,NA,TRBV6-9,TRBJ2-4,CASSYSSGRTNIQYF,TGTGCCAGCAGTTACTCCTCAGGCAGGACGAACATTCAGTACTTC
NA,NA,TRBV6-1,TRBJ2-2,CASSEGFQLGTGEGSGELFF,TGTGCCAGCAGTGAAGGTTTCCAGTTGGGAACAGGGGAGGGGTCCGGGGAGCTGTTTTTT
NA,NA,TRBV11-1,TRBJ2-1,CASSWGDRYYNEQFF,TGTGCCAGCAGCTGGGGCGACAGGTACTACAATGAGCAGTTCTTC
few,TRBD1,TRBV19,TRBJ2-5,CASSDRGGQKTQYF,TGTGCCAGTAGTGACAGGGGAGGTCAAAAGACCCAGTACTTC
NA,TRBD2,TRBV4-2,TRBJ2-5,CASSQTGLAGIQETQYF,TGTGCCAGCAGCCAAACGGGACTAGCGGGGATCCAAGAGACCCAGTACTTC
many,TRBD2,TRBV7-9,TRBJ2-1,CASSFGLDNEQFF,TGTGCCAGCAGCTTCGGACTAGACAATGAGCAGTTCTTC
many,TRBD1,TRBV20-1,TRBJ2-7,CSARSGGLSYEQYF,TGCAGTGCGCGGTCAGGGGGCCTCTCCTACGAGCAGTACTTC
many,TRBD1,TRBV6-2/TRBV6-3,TRBJ1-5,CASSHRGSNQPQHF,TGTGCCAGCAGTCACAGGGGATCCAATCAGCCCCAGCATTTT
NA,TRBD1,TRBV12-5,TRBJ2-5,CASGLAGTGGRETQYF,TGTGCTAGTGGTTTGGCCGGGACAGGGGGCAGAGAGACCCAGTACTTC
many,TRBD1,TRBV2,TRBJ2-1,CASRDLDRGRLDEQFF,TGTGCCAGCAGAGACCTCGACAGGGGACGGTTAGATGAGCAGTTCTTC
NA,NA,TRBV13,TRBJ1-1,CASSQRWEFGRGNTEAFF,TGTGCCAGCAGCCAACGGTGGGAATTTGGACGGGGGAACACTGAAGCTTTCTTT
NA,TRBD1,TRBV27,TRBJ2-7,CASRSGQTSYEQYF,TGTGCCAGCAGGTCGGGACAGACCTCCTACGAGCAGTACTTC
few,NA,TRBV5-6,TRBJ1-2,CASSLFGDNINYGYTF,TGTGCCAGCAGCTTATTTGGGGACAACATTAACTATGGCTACACCTTC